The 23 T cell receptor beta chains below all came from one sample that was sequenced in a study of cytomegalovirus exposure and HLA in healthy donors. Use of 60 Vbeta and 13 Jbeta primers characterized the PCR. The repertoire was sequenced with immunoSEQ multiplex PCR; TCRdb's copy has only in-frame clones and lacks some. This repertoire shows around 100,000 clones, about four fifths found once; its top ten account for roughly 4.3%. Source material: PBMCs. All receptors come from a woman between 35 and 50 years old in good health and CMV-seropositive.

The J gene is TRBJ2-5, the V gene TRBV5-4; possible D gene TRBD1, 6 bases. CDR3 length equals 16 residues. The V gene lost 0 bases and the J gene lost 3 bases, with 15 bases spanning the gap. Germline V gene lookup returns CDR1 SGHNT and CDR2 YYREEE (reference sequence). This CDR3 is CASSLGLAGTKETQYF. The CDR3 DNA follows: TGTGCCAGCAGCTTGGGTCTAGCCGGGACAAAAGAGACCCAGTACTTC.

The chain uses TRBV7-2 and TRBJ2-3; no clear D. Germline V gives CDR1 SGHTA, CDR2 FQGNSA. V gave up 0 bases and J gave up 5 bases, with 6 bases separating them. CDR3 length: 13 residues. This CDR3 is CASSLAVRDTQYF. The DNA for the CDR3 is TGTGCCAGCAGCTTAGCGGTTAGAGATACGCAGTATTTT.

DNA for the CDR3: TGTGCCAGCAGCACTGGGACAGGGGGTTGGGGATCACCCCTCCACTTT. Translation: CASSTGTGGWGSPLHF. This rearrangement joins TRBV5-6 to TRBJ1-6; 11 bases line up with TRBD1. CDR3 length: 16 residues. CDR1 and CDR2 (germline): SGHDT, YYEEEE. With V trimmed by 4 bases and J by 10 bases, 10 bases remained unmatched.

In DNA, the CDR3 is TGTGCCAGCAGCTTACTACTAGCAGTAACCTACAATGAGCAGTTCTTC. The encoded protein is CASSLLLAVTYNEQFF. The chain is built from TRBV7-9 and TRBJ2-1; tentatively, D is TRBD2 (6 bases). The CDR3 extends over 16 amino acids. Trimming stripped 2 bases from V and 2 bases from J, with 13 bases between. The germline gives CDR1 SEHNR, CDR2 FQNEAQ (reference sequence).

This chain uses TRBV15 with TRBJ2-7, with a possible D match to TRBD1 (6 bases). The germline V gene has CDR1 LNHNV and CDR2 YYDKDF (reference sequence). Trimming took off 0 bases at V and 2 bases at J, with 8 bases between the two ends. This CDR3 has 14 amino acids. The chain's CDR3 is CATSREQGPYEQYF. CDR3 bases: TGTGCCACCAGCAGAGAACAGGGTCCCTACGAGCAGTACTTC.

J is TRBJ2-5 and V is TRBV2; a possible D gene is TRBD2 (6 bases). The germline V gene has CDR1 SNHLY and CDR2 FYNNEI. The CDR3 length is 15 residues. V lost 5 bases and J lost 5, with 18 bases in between. The CDR3 sequence is CASSFPGLPRETQYF. The CDR3 DNA reads TGTGCCAGCAGTTTCCCGGGACTCCCCCGGGAGACCCAGTACTTC.

J is TRBJ2-3 and V is TRBV14, with 7 bases lining up with TRBD2. CDR1 is SGHDN, CDR2 FVKESK, per germline. This CDR3 comprises 16 residues. Unmatched junction bases numbered 9, after V lost 3 bases and J lost 3 bases. CDR3 sequence (DNA): TGTGCCAGCAGCCATGACTTCCTAGCGGTTACAGATACGCAGTATTTT. Amino acid sequence: CASSHDFLAVTDTQYF. Full variable domain (remainder filled in from reference TRBV14 and TRBJ2-3): EAGVTQFPSHSVIEKGQTVTLRCDPISGHDNLYWYRRVMGKEIKFLLHFVKESKQDESGMPNNRFLAERTGGTYSTLKVQPAELEDSGVYFCASSHDFLAVTDTQYFGPGTRLTVL.

This clone was found once. The CDR3 protein is CASNKGDNVNEKLFF. For the CDR3, the DNA is TGTGCCAGCAACAAGGGAGACAACGTTAATGAAAAACTGTTTTTT. The chain joins TRBV9 to TRBJ1-4; D is unclear. V was shortened by 6 bases and J by 4 bases, with 16 bases between the two germline ends. Germline lookup yields CDR1 SGDLS and CDR2 YYNGEE. CDR3 length: 15 residues.

The DNA for the CDR3 is TGTGCCAGCAGCTTATTGGGGGCGGACACTGAAGCTTTCTTT. Translating gives CASSLLGADTEAFF. The chain employs TRBV7-9 and TRBJ1-1; D is perhaps TRBD1 (6 bases). Trimming stripped 2 bases from V and 3 bases from J, with 10 bases between. Germline V gene sequence: CDR1 SEHNR, CDR2 FQNEAQ (reference sequence). CDR3 length: 14 amino acids.

This chain uses TRBV2 with TRBJ2-5, with 8 bases identical to TRBD2. Germline V lookup: CDR1 SNHLY, CDR2 FYNNEI. The CDR3 runs 12 residues. J gave up 3 bases and V 10 bases, and 4 bases lay outside the gene matches. The CDR3 sequence is CATQAGEETQYF. The CDR3 coding sequence is TGTGCCACACAAGCGGGAGAAGAGACCCAGTACTTC. Full variable domain (rest looked up from reference TRBV2 and TRBJ2-5): EPEVTQTPSHQVTQMGQEVILRCVPISNHLYFYWYRQILGQKVEFLVSFYNNEISEKSEIFDDQFSVERPDGSNFTLKIRSTKLEDSAMYFCATQAGEETQYFGPGTRLLVL.

The chain joins TRBV2 to TRBJ2-5, with 12 bases that match TRBD2. The CDR3 contains 15 residues. Germline CDR1 is SNHLY and CDR2 is FYNNEI. V dropped 2 bases and J dropped 5; count of bases not matched to a gene: 3. This CDR3 reads CASSELAGGLETQYF. The CDR3 DNA sequence: TGTGCCAGCAGTGAACTAGCGGGAGGGTTGGAGACCCAGTACTTC.

This clone was observed once. The chain has TRBV12-5 and TRBJ2-1, with TRBD1 as a possible D gene (6 bases). V was clipped by 1 base and J by 8 bases, with 9 bases between them. The CDR3 spans 13 residues. Germline V lookup: CDR1 LGHNT, CDR2 FRNRAP. CDR3 in DNA: TGTGCTAGTGGTTTGGGGACAGTCGATGAGCAGTTCTTC. It translates to CASGLGTVDEQFF. The whole variable domain, filled in from reference TRBV12-5 and TRBJ2-1, reads DARVTQTPRHKVTEMGQEVTMRCQPILGHNTVFWYRQTMMQGLELLAYFRNRAPLDDSGMPKDRFSAEMPDATLATLKIQPSEPRDSAVYFCASGLGTVDEQFFGPGTRLTVL.

This rearrangement joins TRBV18 to TRBJ2-3; tentatively, D is TRBD1 (5 bases). Germline V gene data show CDR1 as KGHSH and CDR2 as LQKENI. V was trimmed by 6 bases and J by 2 bases, leaving 18 bases between them. The CDR3 runs to 16 residues. CDR3 coding DNA: TGTGCCAGCTCCCTCACCCTGGACATCTACACAGATACGCAGTATTTT. It translates to CASSLTLDIYTDTQYF.

The J gene is TRBJ2-1, the V gene TRBV5-1; possibly TRBD1 for D (5 bases). The germline CDR1 and CDR2 sequences are SGHRS and YFSETQ. This CDR3 is 13 amino acids long. Trimming shortened V by 4 bases and J by 8 bases, and 13 bases separated the two germline ends. CDR3 region: CASSGNIGDEQFF. The CDR3 region has the DNA TGCGCCAGCAGCGGAAACATAGGGGATGAGCAGTTCTTC.

The V gene is TRBV27, the J gene TRBJ1-5; 9 bases align to TRBD1. This CDR3 has 14 residues. CDR1 and CDR2 from the germline V gene are MNHEY and SMNVEV (reference sequence). The V and J ends lost 7 bases and 6 bases, in that order; junction bases with no gene match: 7. CDR3 loop: CASKQDRGAQPQHF. As DNA, the CDR3 is TGTGCCAGCAAGCAGGACAGGGGTGCTCAGCCCCAGCATTTT.

The rearrangement joins TRBV11-3 to TRBJ2-5; 7 positions agree with TRBD1. CDR1 and CDR2 from the germline V gene are SGHNT and YENEEA. The V gene end was trimmed by 3 bases and the J gene end by 4 bases; junction bases not matched to a gene: 2. The CDR3 is 13 residues long. The CDR3: CASSFHRGETQYF. The CDR3 DNA reads TGTGCCAGCAGCTTTCACAGGGGAGAGACCCAGTACTTC.

The sample holds one count of this clone. The J gene is TRBJ2-1, the V gene TRBV7-8; TRBD2 matches at 13 bases. Germline CDR1 and CDR2: SGHVS and FQNEAQ. J gave up 0 bases and V 5 bases, and 10 bases lay outside the gene matches. This CDR3 region has 19 residues. The CDR3 DNA reads TGTGCCAGCAGCCTAGGACTAGCGGGAGCCTCTAGCTCCTACAATGAGCAGTTCTTC. Protein: CASSLGLAGASSSYNEQFF.

The chain recombines TRBV9 with TRBJ2-7, with 8 bases fitting TRBD2. The CDR3 loop spans 14 amino acids. The germline CDR1 and CDR2 sequences are SGDLS and YYNGEE. The trim removed 3 bases at V and 7 bases at J, leaving 9 bases unmatched. CDR3 amino acids: CASSESGSTWEQYF. In nucleotides, the CDR3 is TGTGCCAGCAGCGAAAGCGGGAGTACCTGGGAGCAGTACTTC. The full variable domain, its missing parts supplied by reference TRBV9 and TRBJ2-7, is DSGVTQTPKHLITATGQRVTLRCSPRSGDLSVYWYQQSLDQGLQFLIQYYNGEERAKGNILERFSAQQFPDLHSELNLSSLELGDSALYFCASSESGSTWEQYFGPGTRLTVT.

This chain links TRBV10-3 with TRBJ1-2; D call uncertain. This CDR3 comprises 12 residues. The germline V gene has CDR1 ENHRY and CDR2 SYGVKD. V lost 4 bases and J 5 bases, leaving 8 bases between the germline ends. In nucleotides, the CDR3 is TGTGCCATCAGTGGCCTAAGTTATGGCTACACCTTC. Residues: CAISGLSYGYTF.

The chain joins TRBV4-1 to TRBJ2-7; D perhaps matches TRBD2 (5 bases). The CDR3 is made up of 17 amino acids. Trimming removed 1 base from V and 0 bases from J, with 16 bases in between. Germline loops: CDR1 MGHRA, CDR2 YSYEKL. Here the CDR3 DNA reads TGCGCCAGCAGCCAAGCCTTAAAGCGGAACAGCTCCTACGAGCAGTACTTC. Translated: CASSQALKRNSSYEQYF.

A few counts support this clone. The CDR3 spells CASRPGGGSTEAFF. The CDR3 coding sequence is TGTGCCAGCAGACCCGGGGGCGGGAGCACTGAAGCTTTCTTT. The chain has TRBV5-4 and TRBJ1-1, with D maybe TRBD1 (6 bases). Germline V gives CDR1 SGHNT, CDR2 YYREEE (reference sequence). The CDR3 totals 14 residues. Deletions cut 5 bases from V and 4 bases from J, with 15 bases between.

This clone was picked up one time. This sequence joins TRBV5-1 and TRBJ2-7; D gene unclear. This CDR3 is built from 16 residues. Trimming stripped 4 bases from V and 0 bases from J, with 17 bases between. CDR1 and CDR2 from the germline V gene are SGHRS and YFSETQ. The CDR3 is CASSVDPLPVSYEQYF. CDR3 nucleotide sequence: TGCGCCAGCAGCGTGGACCCGCTTCCGGTCTCCTACGAGCAGTACTTC.

The gene calls are TRBV29-1 and TRBJ2-1, with 14 nucleotides matching TRBD2. V lost 4 bases to trimming and J lost 3 bases; unmatched junction nucleotides: 2. This CDR3 is 15 amino acids long. The V gene's germline CDR1 is SQVTM and CDR2 ANQGSEA. The CDR3 DNA is TGCAGCGTTGGGGGACTAGCGGGAGACTACAATGAGCAGTTCTTC. Its translation: CSVGGLAGDYNEQFF.